This TCR beta chain was recovered during a study of blood T cell repertoires in COVID-19. Looking at the study overall: Spain, Italy and the United States supplied samples that represented acute and convalescent COVID-19. T cells, B-cell-depleted T cells, or PBMCs provided the cDNA or gDNA that served as material.

Here immunoSEQ multiplex PCR was the method, and the copy in TCRdb shows in-frame clones only, minus some. The top ten hold roughly 0.9% of the sample, which has about 370,000 clones, roughly 90% seen once. Cohort assignment relied on participant-reported clinical history. Sequencing input: PBMCs or T cells enriched from blood (not recorded which). The sequence was collected from a woman in her forties who had been exposed to COVID-19.

The CDR3 bases are TGTGCCAGCAGCTCTAACAGGGGTTTGACTTTCTTT. Translating it yields CASSSNRGLTFF. The J gene is TRBJ1-1, the V gene TRBV7-9; 7 nucleotides agree with TRBD1. V was pared by 4 bases and J by 12 bases, with 8 bases of the junction left unmatched. Germline CDR1 reads SEHNR; CDR2 reads FQNEAQ (reference sequence). The CDR3 loop spans 12 amino acids.